This record looks at one T cell receptor (beta chain) sequence and its context. TCRdb keeps only in-frame clones here, not all; method: immunoSEQ multiplex PCR. The sample consists of tens of thousands of clones, 91% of them appearing once. These data originate in a study of technical replicates of blood from a few donors. There are 15 residues in the CDR3. Trimming cost V 5 bases and J 1 base; bases outside gene matches: 7. CDR1 is SGHAT and CDR2 is FQNNGV in the germline V gene. The sequence was collected from a human donor in good health. The sample taken for sequencing was T cells isolated from PBMCs. The genes are TRBV11-2 and TRBJ2-7, with 8 bases matching TRBD2. CDR3 amino acids: CASSPPGLESYEQYF. The CDR3 nucleotides are TGTGCCAGCAGCCCGCCGGGACTAGAATCCTACGAGCAGTACTTC. Together with reference TRBV11-2 and TRBJ2-7, the CDR3 gives the full variable domain: EAGVAQSPRYKIIEKRQSVAFWCNPISGHATLYWYQQILGQGPKLLIQFQNNGVVDDSQLPKDRFSAERLKGVDSTLKIQPAKLEDSAVYLCASSPPGLESYEQYFGPGTRLTVT.